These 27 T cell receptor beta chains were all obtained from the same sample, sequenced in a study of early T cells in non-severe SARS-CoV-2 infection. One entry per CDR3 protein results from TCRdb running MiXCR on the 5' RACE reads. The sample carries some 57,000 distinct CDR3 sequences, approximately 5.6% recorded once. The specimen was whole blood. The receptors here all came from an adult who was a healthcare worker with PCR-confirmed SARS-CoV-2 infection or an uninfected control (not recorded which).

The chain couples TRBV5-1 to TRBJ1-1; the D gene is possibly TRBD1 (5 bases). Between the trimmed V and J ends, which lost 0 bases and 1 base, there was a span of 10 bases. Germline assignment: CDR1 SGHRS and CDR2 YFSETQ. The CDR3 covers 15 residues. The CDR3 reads CASSLGAGTNTEAFF. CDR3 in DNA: TGCGCCAGCAGCTTGGGAGCAGGGACGAACACTGAAGCTTTCTTT.

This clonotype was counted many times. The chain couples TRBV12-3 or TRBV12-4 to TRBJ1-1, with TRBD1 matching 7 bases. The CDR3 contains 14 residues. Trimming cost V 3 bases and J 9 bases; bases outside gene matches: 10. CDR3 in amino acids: CASSFPDRNNQAFF. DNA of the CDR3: TGTGCCAGCAGTTTCCCGGACAGGAATAATCAAGCTTTCTTT.

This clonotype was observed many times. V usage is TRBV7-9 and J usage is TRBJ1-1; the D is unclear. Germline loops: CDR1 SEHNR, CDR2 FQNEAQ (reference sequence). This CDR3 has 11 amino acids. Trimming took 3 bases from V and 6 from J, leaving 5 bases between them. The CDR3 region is CASSFGAEAFF. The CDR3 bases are TGTGCCAGCAGCTTTGGCGCTGAAGCTTTCTTT.

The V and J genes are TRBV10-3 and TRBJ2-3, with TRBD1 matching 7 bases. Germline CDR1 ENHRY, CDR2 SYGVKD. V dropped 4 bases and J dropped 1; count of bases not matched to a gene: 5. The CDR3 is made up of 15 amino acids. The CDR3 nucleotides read TGTGCCATCAGTGGGGGACAGAGAGGCACAGATACGCAGTATTTT. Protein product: CAISGGQRGTDTQYF.

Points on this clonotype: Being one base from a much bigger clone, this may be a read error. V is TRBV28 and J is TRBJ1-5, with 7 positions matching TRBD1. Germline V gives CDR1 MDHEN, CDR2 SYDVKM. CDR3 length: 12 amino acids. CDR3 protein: CVADRGNQPQHF. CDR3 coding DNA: TGTGTCGCTGACAGGGGCAATCAGCCCCAGCATTTT.

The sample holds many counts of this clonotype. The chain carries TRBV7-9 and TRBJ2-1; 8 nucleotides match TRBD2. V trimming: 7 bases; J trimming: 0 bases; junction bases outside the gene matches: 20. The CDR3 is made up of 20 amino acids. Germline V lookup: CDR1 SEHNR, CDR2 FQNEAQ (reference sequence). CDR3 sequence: CASTPASPAGGFSSYNEQFF. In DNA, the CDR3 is TGTGCCAGCACCCCAGCCAGTCCCGCGGGAGGCTTTAGCTCCTACAATGAGCAGTTCTTC.

CDR3 nucleotide sequence: TGTGCCAGCAGCACACGACCTCCGGTCGGGGGAAGCTACGAGCAGTACTTC. This gives the protein CASSTRPPVGGSYEQYF. The V call is TRBV7-2, the J call TRBJ2-7; D is possibly TRBD2 (6 bases). The germline V and J ends were trimmed by 5 bases and 3 bases, with 23 bases remaining between them. The germline CDR1 and CDR2 sequences are SGHTA and FQGNSA. This CDR3 is 17 amino acids long.

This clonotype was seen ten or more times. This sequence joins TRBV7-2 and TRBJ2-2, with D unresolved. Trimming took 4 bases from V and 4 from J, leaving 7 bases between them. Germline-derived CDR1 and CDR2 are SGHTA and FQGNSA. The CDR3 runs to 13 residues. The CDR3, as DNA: TGTGCCAGCAGCTACCAGTCCACCGGGGAGCTGTTTTTT. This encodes CASSYQSTGELFF.

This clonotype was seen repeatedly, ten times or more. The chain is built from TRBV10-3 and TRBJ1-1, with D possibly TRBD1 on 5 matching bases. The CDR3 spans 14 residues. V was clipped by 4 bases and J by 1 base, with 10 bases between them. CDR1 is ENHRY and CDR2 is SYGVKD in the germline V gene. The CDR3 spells CAISGATGNTEAFF. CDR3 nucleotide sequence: TGTGCCATCAGTGGCGCTACAGGGAACACTGAAGCTTTCTTT.

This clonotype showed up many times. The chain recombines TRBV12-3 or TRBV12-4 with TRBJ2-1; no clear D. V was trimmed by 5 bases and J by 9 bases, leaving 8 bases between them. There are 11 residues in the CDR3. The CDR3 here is CASSPLGEQFF. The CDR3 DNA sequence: TGTGCCAGCAGTCCCCTGGGTGAGCAGTTCTTC.

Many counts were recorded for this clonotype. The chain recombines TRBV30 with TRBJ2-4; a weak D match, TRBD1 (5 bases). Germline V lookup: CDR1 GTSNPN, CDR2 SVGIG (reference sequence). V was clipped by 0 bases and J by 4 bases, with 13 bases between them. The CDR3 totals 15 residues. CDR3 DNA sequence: TGTGCCTGGAGTGTACGGGCAGGGTCAAAAAACATTCAGTACTTC. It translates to CAWSVRAGSKNIQYF. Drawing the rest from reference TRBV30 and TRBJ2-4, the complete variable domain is SQTIHQWPATLVQPVGSPLSLECTVEGTSNPNLYWYRQAAGRGLQLLFYSVGIGQISSEVPQNLSASRPQDRQFILSSKKLLLSDSGFYLCAWSVRAGSKNIQYFGAGTRLSVL.

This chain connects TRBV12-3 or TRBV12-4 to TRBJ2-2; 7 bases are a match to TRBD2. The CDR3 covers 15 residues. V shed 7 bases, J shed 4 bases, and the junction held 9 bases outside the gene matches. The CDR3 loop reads CASIRGGAPTGELFF. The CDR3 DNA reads TGTGCCAGCATACGGGGAGGGGCTCCCACCGGGGAGCTGTTTTTT.

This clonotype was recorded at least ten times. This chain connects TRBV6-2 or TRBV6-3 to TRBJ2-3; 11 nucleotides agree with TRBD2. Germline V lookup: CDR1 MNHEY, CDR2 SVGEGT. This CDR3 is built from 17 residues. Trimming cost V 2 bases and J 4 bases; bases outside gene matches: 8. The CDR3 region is CASSYGSGRATADTQYF. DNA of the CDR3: TGTGCCAGCAGTTACGGTAGCGGGAGGGCCACAGCAGATACGCAGTATTTT.

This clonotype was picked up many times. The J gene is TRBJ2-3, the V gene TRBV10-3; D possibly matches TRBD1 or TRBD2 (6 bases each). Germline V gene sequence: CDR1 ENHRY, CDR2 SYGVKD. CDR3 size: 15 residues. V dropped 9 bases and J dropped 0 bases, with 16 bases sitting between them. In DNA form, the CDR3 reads TGTGCCATGGGTGCCGGGGGCGCGAGCACAGATACGCAGTATTTT. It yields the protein CAMGAGGASTDTQYF.

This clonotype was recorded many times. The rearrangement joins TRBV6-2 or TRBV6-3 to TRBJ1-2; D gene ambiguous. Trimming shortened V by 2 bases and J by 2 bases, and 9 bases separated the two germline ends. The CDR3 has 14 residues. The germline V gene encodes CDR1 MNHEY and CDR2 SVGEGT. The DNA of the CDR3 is TGTGCCAGCAGTTACGGACGGACCAACTATGGCTACACCTTC. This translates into CASSYGRTNYGYTF.

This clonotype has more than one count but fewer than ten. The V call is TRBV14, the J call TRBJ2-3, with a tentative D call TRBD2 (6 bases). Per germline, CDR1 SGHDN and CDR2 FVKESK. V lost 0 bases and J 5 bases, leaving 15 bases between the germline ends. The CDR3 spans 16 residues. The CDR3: CASSQDSALAGDTQYF. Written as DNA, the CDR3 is TGTGCCAGCAGCCAAGATTCGGCACTAGCCGGAGATACGCAGTATTTT.

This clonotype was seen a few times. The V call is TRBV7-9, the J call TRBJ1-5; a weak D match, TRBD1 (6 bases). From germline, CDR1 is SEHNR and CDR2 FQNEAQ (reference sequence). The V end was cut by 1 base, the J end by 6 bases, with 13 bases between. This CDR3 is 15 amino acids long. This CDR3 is CASSLDSGEAQPQHF. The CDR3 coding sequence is TGTGCCAGCAGCTTAGATTCAGGGGAGGCTCAGCCCCAGCATTTT.

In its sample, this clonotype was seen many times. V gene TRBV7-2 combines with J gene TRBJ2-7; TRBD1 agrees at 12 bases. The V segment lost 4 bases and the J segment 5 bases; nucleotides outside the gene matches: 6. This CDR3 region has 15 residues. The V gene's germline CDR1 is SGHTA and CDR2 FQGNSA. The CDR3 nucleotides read TGTGCCAGCAGCTATACCGGGACAGGGGGCCACGAGCAGTACTTC. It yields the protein CASSYTGTGGHEQYF.

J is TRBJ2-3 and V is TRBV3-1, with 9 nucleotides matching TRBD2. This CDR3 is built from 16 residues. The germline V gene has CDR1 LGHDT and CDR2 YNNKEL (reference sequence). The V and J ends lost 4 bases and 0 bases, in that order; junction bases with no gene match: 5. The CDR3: CASSPRGTSSTDTQYF. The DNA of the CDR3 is TGTGCCAGCAGCCCCCGAGGGACTAGCAGCACAGATACGCAGTATTTT.

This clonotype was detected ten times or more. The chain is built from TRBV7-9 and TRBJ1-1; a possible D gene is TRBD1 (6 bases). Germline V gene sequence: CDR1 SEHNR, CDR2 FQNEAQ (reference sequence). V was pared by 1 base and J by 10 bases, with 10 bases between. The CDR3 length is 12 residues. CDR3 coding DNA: TGTGCCAGCAGCTTAGAAAGGGGGGGAGCTTTCTTT. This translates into CASSLERGGAFF.

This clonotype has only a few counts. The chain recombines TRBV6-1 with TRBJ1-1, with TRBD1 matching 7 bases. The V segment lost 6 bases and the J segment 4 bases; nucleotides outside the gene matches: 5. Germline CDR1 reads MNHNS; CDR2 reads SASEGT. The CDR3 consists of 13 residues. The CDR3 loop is CASRDRAFTEAFF. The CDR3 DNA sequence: TGTGCCAGCAGAGACAGGGCGTTCACTGAAGCTTTCTTT.

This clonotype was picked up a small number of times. CDR3 in DNA: TGTGCCAGCTCACCCCCCTGGGGCGAGCAGTACTTC. Protein sequence: CASSPPWGEQYF. V gene TRBV18 combines with J gene TRBJ2-7, with D hard to call. The CDR3 is 12 amino acids. Trimming stripped 3 bases from V and 6 bases from J, with 9 bases between. The germline CDR1 and CDR2 sequences are KGHSH and LQKENI.

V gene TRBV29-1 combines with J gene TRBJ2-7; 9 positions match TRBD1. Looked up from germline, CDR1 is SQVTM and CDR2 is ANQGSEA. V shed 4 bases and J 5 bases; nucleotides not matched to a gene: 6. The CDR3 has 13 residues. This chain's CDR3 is CSVVRDREHEQYF. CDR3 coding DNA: TGCAGCGTTGTTAGGGACAGGGAACACGAGCAGTACTTC.

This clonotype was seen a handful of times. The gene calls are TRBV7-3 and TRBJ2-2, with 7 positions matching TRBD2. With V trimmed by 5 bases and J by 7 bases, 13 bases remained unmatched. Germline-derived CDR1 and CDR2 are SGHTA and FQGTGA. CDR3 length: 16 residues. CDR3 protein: CASSDGAGVPIGELFF. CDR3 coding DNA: TGTGCCAGCAGCGACGGCGCGGGGGTCCCTATCGGGGAGCTGTTTTTT.

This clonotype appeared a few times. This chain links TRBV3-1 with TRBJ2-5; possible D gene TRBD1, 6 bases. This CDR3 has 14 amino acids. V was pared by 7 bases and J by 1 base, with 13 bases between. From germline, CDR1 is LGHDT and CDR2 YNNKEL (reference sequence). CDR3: CASIKKGVQETQYF. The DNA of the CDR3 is TGTGCCAGCATCAAAAAGGGGGTCCAAGAGACCCAGTACTTC.

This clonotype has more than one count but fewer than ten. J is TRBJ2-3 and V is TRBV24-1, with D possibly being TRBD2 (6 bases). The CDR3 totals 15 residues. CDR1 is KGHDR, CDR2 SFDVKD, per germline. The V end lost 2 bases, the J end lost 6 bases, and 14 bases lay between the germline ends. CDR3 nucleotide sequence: TGTGCCACCAGTGATTGGAGGGCAGAGGCCGATACGCAGTATTTT. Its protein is CATSDWRAEADTQYF.

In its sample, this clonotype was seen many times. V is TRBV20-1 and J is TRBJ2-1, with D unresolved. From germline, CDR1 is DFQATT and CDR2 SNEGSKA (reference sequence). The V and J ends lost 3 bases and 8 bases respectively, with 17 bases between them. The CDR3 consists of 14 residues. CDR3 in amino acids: CSARDRLRLDEQFF. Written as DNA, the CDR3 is TGCAGTGCTAGGGACCGCCTTCGGCTGGATGAGCAGTTCTTC.